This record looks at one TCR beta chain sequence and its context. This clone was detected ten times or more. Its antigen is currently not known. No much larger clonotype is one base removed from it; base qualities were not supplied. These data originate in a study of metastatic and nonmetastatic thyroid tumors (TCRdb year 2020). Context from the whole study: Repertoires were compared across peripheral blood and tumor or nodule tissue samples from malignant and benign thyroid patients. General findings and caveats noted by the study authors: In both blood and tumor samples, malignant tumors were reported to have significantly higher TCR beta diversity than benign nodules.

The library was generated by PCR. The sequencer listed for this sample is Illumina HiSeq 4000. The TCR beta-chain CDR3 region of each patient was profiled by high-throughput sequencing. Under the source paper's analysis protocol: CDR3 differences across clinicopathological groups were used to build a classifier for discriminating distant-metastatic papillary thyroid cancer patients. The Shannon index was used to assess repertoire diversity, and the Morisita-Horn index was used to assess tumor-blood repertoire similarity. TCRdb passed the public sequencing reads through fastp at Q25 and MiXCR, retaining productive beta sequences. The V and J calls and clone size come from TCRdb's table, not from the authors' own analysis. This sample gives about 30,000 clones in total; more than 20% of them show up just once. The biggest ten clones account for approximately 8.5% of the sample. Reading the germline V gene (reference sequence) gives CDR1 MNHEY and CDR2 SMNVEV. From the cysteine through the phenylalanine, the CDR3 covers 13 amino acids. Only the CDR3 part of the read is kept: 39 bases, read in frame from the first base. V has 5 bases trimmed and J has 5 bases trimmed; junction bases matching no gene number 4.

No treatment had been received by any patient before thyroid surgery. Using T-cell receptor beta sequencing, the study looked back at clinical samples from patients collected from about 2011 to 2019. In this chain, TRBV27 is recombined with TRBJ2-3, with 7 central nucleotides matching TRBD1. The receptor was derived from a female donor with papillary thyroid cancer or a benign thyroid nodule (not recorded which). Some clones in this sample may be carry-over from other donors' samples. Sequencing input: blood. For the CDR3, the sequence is CASSRDRGDTQYF. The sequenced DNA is TGTGCCAGCAGTCGGGACAGAGGAGATACGCAGTATTTT.